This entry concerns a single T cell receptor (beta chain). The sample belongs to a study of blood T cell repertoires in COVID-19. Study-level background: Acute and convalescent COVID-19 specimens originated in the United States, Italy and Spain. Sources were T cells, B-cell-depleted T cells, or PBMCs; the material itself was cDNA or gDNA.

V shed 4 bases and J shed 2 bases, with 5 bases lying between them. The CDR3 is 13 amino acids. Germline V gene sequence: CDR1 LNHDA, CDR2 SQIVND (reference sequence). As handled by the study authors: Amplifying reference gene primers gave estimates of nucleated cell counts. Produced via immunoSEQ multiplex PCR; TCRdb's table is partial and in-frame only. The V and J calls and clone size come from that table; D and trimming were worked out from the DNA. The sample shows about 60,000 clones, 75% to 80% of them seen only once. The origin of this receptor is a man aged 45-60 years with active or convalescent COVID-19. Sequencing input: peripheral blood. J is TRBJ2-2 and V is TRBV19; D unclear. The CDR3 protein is CASSTRNTGELFF. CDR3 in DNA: TGTGCCAGTAGTACCAGAAACACCGGGGAGCTGTTTTTT.